This T cell receptor beta chain was profiled in a study of regulatory T cells in long-lasting Graves disease. This clonotype was seen many times. Its target is not known. Regarding the study as a whole: A limited number of samples was an acknowledged limitation. Clonotypes that were public and shared totalled fewer than 3,500 in persistent patients versus 850 to 1,000 in new patients.

The germline V gene has CDR1 MNHEY and CDR2 SVGAGI. Trimming pared 2 bases from V and 1 base from J, leaving 8 bases between. The CDR3 is 14 residues long. Time point indicated: newly diagnosed GD, antithyroid drugs for less than 3 months. Making the TCR library involved RNA that had been extracted from PBMCs. Staff took roughly 9.6 milliliters of peripheral blood and put it into EDTA tubes. Assembly of TCR beta libraries relied on iRepertoire HTBI primers together with Arm-PCR of CDR3 regions. Each CDR3 protein is one row after TCRdb ran MiXCR on the multiplex PCR reads. The table has about 540,000 distinct CDR3 sequences, roughly 12% seen once. This same sample was also part of a study on T cells in Graves' hyperthyroidism and ophthalmopathy. That work states: A set of HTBI primers served as the primers for a first-round RT-PCR of the TCR CDR3.

The clonotype was recovered from a young man with Graves disease. V usage is TRBV6-5 and J usage is TRBJ1-1; no firm D call. This specimen consisted of peripheral blood mononuclear cells (PBMCs), obtained at new diagnosis, from a patient treated with antithyroid drugs. The CDR3 nucleotides are TGTGCCAGCAGTTACGGGCCAGGGAACACTGAAGCTTTCTTT. Protein sequence: CASSYGPGNTEAFF.